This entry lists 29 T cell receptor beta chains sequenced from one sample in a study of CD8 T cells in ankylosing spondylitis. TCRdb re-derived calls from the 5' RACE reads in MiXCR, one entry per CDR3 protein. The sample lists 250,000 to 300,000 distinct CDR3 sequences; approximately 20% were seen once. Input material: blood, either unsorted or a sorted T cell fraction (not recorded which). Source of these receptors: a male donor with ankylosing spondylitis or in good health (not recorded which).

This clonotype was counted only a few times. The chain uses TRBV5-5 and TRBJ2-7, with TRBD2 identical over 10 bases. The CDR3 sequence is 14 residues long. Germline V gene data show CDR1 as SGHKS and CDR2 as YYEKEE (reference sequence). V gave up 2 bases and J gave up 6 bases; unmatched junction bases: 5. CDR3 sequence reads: CASSFLKREGEQYF. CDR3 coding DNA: TGTGCCAGCAGCTTTTTAAAGCGGGAGGGCGAGCAGTACTTC.

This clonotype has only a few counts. The CDR3 here is CASSPSAYTGELFF. CDR3 DNA sequence: TGTGCCAGCAGTCCTAGCGCCTACACCGGGGAGCTGTTTTTT. This chain uses TRBV7-3 with TRBJ2-2; D might be TRBD2 (6 bases). The CDR3 is 14 amino acids. The germline V and J ends were trimmed by 6 bases and 3 bases, with 11 bases remaining between them. Germline V gives CDR1 SGHTA, CDR2 FQGTGA.

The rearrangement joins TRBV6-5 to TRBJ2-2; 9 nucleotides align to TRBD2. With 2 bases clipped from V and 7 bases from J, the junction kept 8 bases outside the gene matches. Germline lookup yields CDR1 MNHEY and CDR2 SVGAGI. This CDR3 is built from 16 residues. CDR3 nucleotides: TGTGCCAGCAGTTACGGGCGGGAGGGCCTAATCGGGGAGCTGTTTTTT. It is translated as CASSYGREGLIGELFF.

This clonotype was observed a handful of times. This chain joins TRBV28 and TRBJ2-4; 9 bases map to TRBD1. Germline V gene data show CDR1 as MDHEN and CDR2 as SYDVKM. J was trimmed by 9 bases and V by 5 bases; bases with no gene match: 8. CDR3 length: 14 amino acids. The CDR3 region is CASSKQGAQTIQYF. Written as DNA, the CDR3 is TGTGCCAGCAGTAAACAGGGGGCGCAGACCATTCAGTACTTC.

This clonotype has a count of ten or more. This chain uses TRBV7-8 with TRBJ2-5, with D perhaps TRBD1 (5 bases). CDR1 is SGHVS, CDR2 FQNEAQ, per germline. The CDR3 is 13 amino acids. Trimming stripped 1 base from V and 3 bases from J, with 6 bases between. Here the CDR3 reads CASSLVGEETQYF. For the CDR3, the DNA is TGTGCCAGCAGCTTAGTAGGGGAAGAGACCCAGTACTTC.

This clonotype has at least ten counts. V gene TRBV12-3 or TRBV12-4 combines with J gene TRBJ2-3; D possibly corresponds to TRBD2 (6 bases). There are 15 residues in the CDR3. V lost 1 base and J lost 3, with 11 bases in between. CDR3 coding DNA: TGTGCCAGCAGTTTAGGACTAGAAGGGACAGATACGCAGTATTTT. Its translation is CASSLGLEGTDTQYF.

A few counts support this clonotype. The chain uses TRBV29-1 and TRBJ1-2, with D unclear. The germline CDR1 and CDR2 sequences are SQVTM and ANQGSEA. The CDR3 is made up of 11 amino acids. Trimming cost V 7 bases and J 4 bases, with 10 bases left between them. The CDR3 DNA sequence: TGCAGCGCCAAGGGCATCTATGGCTACACCTTC. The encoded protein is CSAKGIYGYTF.

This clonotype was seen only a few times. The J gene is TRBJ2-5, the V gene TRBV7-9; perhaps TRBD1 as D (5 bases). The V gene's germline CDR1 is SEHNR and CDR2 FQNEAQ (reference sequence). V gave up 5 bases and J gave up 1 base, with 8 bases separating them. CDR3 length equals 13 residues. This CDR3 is CASSPTAQETQYF. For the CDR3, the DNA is TGTGCCAGCAGCCCGACAGCCCAAGAGACCCAGTACTTC. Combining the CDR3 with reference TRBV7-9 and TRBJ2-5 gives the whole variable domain DTGVSQNPRHKITKRGQNVTFRCDPISEHNRLYWYRQTLGQGPEFLTYFQNEAQLEKSRLLSDRFSAERPKGSFSTLEIQRTEQGDSAMYLCASSPTAQETQYFGPGTRLLVL.

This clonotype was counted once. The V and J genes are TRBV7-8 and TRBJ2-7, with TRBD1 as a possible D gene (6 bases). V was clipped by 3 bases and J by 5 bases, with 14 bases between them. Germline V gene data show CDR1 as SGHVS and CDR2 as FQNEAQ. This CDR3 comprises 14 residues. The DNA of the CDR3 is TGTGCCAGCAGCTTGTGGACAGTCCCGGACGAGCAGTACTTC. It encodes CASSLWTVPDEQYF.

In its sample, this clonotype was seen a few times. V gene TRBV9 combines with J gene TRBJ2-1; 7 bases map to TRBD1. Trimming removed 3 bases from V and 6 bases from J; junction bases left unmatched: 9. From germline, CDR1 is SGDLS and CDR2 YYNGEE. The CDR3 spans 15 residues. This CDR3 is CASSEYRDSLNEQFF. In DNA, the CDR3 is TGTGCCAGCAGCGAGTACCGGGACAGTCTCAATGAGCAGTTCTTC.

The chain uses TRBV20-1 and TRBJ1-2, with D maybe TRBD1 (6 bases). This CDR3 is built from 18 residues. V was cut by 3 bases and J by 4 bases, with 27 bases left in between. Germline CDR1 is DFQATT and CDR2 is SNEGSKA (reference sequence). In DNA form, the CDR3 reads TGCAGTGCTAGCGAGGCTAACAGGGAATGGATGGTAGCCTATGGCTACACCTTC. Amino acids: CSASEANREWMVAYGYTF.

Here the CDR3 reads CASSQDIWGLRGFSSGANVLTF. CDR3 coding DNA: TGTGCCAGCAGCCAAGATATTTGGGGGCTTAGGGGATTTTCGTCTGGGGCCAACGTCCTGACTTTC. The V call is TRBV3-1, the J call TRBJ2-6; weak D call: TRBD1 (6 bases). V lost 0 bases and J lost 1, with 25 bases in between. This CDR3 region has 22 residues. The germline gives CDR1 LGHDT, CDR2 YNNKEL (reference sequence).

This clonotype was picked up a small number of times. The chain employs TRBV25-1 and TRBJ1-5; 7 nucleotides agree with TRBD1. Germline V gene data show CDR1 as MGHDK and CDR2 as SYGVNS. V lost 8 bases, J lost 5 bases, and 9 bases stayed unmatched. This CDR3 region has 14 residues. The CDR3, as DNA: TGTGCCAGCCTGTCATACACAGGGGATCAGCCCCAGCATTTT. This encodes CASLSYTGDQPQHF.

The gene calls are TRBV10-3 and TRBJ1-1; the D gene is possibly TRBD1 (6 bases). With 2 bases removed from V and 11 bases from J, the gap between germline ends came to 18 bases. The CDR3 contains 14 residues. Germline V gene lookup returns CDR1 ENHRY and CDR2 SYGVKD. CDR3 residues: CAISEAYRERNAFF. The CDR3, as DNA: TGTGCCATCAGTGAGGCATACAGGGAGCGGAACGCTTTCTTT.

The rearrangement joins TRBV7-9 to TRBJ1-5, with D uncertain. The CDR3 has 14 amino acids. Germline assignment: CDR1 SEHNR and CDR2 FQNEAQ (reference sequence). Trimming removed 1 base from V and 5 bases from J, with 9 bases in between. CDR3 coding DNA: TGTGCCAGCAGCTTAGTGGGGAGGGATCAGCCCCAGCATTTT. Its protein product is CASSLVGRDQPQHF.

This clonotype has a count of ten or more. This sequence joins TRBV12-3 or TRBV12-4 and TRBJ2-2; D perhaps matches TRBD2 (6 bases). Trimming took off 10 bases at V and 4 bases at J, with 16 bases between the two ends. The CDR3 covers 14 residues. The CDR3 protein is CATTLGGSTGELFF. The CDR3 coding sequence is TGTGCCACCACCCTCGGAGGGAGCACCGGGGAGCTGTTTTTT.

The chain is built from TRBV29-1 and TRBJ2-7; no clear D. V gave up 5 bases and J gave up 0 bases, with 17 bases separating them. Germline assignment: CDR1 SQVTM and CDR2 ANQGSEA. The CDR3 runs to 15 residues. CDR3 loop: CSVTTRGRSSYEQYF. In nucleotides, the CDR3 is TGCAGCGTTACCACCCGTGGCAGGAGCTCCTACGAGCAGTACTTC.

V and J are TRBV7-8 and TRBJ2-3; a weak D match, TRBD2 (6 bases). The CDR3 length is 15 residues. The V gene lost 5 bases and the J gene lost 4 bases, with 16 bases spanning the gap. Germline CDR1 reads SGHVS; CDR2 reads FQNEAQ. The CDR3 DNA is TGTGCCAGCAGCACGACTAGTGGAGCGTCAGATACGCAGTATTTT. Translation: CASSTTSGASDTQYF.

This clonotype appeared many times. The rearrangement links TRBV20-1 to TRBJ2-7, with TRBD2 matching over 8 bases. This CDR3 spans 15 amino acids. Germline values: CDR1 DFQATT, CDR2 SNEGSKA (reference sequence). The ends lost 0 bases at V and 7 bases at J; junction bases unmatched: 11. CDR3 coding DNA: TGCAGTGCTAGAGATCGAGCGGGAGTGGTCTTGGAGCAGTACTTC. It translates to CSARDRAGVVLEQYF.

CDR3 coding DNA: TGTGCCAACGACCTAGGGGGGAGCGGGAGGGCCGATGAGCAGTTCTTC. Protein product: CANDLGGSGRADEQFF. The chain uses TRBV7-2 and TRBJ2-1, with TRBD2 identical over 10 bases. The V and J ends lost 10 bases and 8 bases, in that order; junction bases with no gene match: 17. The CDR3 extends over 16 amino acids. The V gene's germline CDR1 is SGHTA and CDR2 FQGNSA. The whole variable domain, filled in from reference TRBV7-2 and TRBJ2-1, reads GAGVSQSPSNKVTEKGKDVELRCDPISGHTALYWYRQSLGQGLEFLIYFQGNSAPDKSGLPSDRFSAERTGGSVSTLTIQRTQQEDSAVYLCANDLGGSGRADEQFFGPGTRLTVL.

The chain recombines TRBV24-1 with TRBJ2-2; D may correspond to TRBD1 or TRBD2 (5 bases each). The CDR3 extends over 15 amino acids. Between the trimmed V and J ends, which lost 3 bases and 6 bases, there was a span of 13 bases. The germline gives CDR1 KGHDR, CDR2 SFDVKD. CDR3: CATSDTFWGSGELFF. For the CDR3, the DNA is TGTGCCACCAGTGATACCTTCTGGGGGTCCGGGGAGCTGTTTTTT.

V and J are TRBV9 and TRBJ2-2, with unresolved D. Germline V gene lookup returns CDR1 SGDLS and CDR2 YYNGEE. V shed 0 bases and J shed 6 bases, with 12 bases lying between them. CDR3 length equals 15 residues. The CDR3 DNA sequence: TGTGCCAGCAGCGTAGCCACAATTAGCCCCGGGGAGCTGTTTTTT. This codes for CASSVATISPGELFF.

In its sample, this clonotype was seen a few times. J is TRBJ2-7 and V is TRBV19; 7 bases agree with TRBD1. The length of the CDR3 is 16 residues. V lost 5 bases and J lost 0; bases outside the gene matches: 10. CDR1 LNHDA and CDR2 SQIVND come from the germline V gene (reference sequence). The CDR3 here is CASSPLKTGSSYEQYF. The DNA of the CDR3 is TGTGCCAGTAGTCCCCTCAAGACAGGGTCCTCCTACGAGCAGTACTTC.

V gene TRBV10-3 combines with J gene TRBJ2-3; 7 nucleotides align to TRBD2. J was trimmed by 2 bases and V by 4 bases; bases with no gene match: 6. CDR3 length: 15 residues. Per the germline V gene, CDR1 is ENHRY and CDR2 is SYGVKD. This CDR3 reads CAISVSSGYTDTQYF. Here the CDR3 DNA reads TGTGCCATCAGTGTCTCTAGCGGATACACAGATACGCAGTATTTT.

The CDR3 nucleotides read TGTGCCAGCTCACCCGCTAGCGGGAAAGACAACGAGCAGTACTTC. The encoded protein is CASSPASGKDNEQYF. The V and J genes are TRBV18 and TRBJ2-7; 9 bases fit TRBD2. CDR1 KGHSH and CDR2 LQKENI come from the germline V gene. CDR3 length: 15 amino acids. The V gene end was trimmed by 3 bases and the J gene end by 5 bases; junction bases not matched to a gene: 8.

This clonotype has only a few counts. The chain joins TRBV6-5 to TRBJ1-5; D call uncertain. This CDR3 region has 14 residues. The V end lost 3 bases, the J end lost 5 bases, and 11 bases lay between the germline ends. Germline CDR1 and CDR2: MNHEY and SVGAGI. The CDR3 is CASSYGRGYQPQHF. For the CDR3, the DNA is TGTGCCAGCAGTTATGGTCGGGGATATCAGCCCCAGCATTTT.

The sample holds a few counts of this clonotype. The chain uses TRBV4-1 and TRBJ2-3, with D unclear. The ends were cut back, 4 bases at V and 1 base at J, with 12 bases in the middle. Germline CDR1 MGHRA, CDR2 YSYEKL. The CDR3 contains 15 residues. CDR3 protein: CASSLSWFGTDTQYF. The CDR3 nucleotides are TGCGCCAGCAGCCTTAGTTGGTTCGGCACAGATACGCAGTATTTT.

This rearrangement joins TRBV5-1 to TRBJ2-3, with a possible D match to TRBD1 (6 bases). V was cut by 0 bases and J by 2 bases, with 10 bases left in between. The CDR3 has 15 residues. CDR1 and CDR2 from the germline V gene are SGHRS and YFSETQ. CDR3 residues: CASSLAQGPTDTQYF. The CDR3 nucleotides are TGCGCCAGCAGCTTGGCGCAGGGGCCCACAGATACGCAGTATTTT.

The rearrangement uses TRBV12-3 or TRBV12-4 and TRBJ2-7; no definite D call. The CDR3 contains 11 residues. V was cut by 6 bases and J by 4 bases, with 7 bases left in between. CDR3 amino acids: CASSRVYEQYF. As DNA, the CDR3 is TGTGCCAGCAGCCGCGTTTACGAGCAGTACTTC.